This T cell receptor beta chain was captured by sequencing in a study of identical twins. Overall study results and limits: Out-of-frame sharing of TCR alpha in monozygotic twins was underestimated by models. Zero-insertion analyses could be partly confounded by invariant MAIT and iNKT cells. Twin-shared out-of-frame alpha sequences showed excess low generation probability.

The cDNA had a unique molecular identifier and a template-switch universal primer site. Each CDR3 protein gets one entry after TCRdb re-called the 5' RACE reads with MiXCR. The table includes about 530,000 distinct CDR3 sequences, roughly 15% detected once. V lost 4 bases and J 2 bases, leaving 4 bases between the germline ends. The germline CDR1 and CDR2 sequences are SEHNR and FQNEAQ (reference sequence). The CDR3 runs 12 residues. This clonotype was seen many times. What it binds is not known. This same sample was also taken into another study, of yellow fever vaccine responses in identical twins.

The chain employs TRBV7-9 and TRBJ2-3; no clear D. This sequence was found in a woman younger than 35 in good health. Specimen: CD4+ T cells sorted from blood. The CDR3 region has the DNA TGTGCCAGCAGCTCCGCCACAGATACGCAGTATTTT. Translated, it gives CASSSATDTQYF.